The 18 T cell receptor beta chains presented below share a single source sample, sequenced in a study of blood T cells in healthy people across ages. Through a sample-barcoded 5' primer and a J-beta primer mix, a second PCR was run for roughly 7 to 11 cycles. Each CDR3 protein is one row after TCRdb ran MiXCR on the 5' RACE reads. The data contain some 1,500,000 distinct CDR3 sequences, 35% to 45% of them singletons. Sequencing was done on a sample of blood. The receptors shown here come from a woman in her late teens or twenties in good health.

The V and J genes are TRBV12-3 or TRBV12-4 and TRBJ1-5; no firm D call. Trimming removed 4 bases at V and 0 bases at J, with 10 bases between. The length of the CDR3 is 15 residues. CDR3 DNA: TGTGCCAGCAGTTGGGCAACGGGTAGCAATCAGCCCCAGCATTTT. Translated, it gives CASSWATGSNQPQHF.

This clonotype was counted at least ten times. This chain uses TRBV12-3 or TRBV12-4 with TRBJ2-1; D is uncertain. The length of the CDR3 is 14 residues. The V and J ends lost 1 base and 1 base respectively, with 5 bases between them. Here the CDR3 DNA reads TGTGCCAGCAGTTTAGGGCTATCCTACAATGAGCAGTTCTTC. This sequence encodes CASSLGLSYNEQFF.

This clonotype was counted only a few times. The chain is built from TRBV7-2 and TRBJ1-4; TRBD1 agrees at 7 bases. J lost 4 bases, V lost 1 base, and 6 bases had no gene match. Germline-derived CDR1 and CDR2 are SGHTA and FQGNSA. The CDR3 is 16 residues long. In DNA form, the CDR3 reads TGTGCCAGCAGCTTAGGACAGGGCGGGAGTAATGAAAAACTGTTTTTT. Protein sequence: CASSLGQGGSNEKLFF.

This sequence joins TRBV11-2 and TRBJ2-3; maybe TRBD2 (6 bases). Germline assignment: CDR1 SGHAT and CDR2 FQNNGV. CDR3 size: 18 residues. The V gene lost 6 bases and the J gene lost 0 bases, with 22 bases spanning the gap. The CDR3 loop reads CASRWGRGGAPSTDTQYF. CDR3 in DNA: TGTGCCAGCAGGTGGGGACGAGGCGGGGCTCCGAGCACAGATACGCAGTATTTT.

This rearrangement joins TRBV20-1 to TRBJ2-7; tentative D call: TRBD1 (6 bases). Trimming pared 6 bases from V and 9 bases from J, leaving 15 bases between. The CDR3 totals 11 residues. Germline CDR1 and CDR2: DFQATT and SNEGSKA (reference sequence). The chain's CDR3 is CSAIASRGQYF. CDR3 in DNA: TGCAGTGCAATAGCGTCCAGGGGGCAGTACTTC.

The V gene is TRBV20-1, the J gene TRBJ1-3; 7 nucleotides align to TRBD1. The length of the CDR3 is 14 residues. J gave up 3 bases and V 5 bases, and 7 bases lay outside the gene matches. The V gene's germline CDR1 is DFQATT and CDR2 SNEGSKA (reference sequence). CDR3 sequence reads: CSARTGVGGNTIYF. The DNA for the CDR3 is TGCAGTGCTCGAACAGGGGTCGGTGGAAACACCATATATTTT.

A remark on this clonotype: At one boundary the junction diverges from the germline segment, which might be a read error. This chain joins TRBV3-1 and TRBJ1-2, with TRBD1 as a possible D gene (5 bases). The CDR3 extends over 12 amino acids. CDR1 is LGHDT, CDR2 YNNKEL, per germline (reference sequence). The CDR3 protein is CASTGTAYGYNF. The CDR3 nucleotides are TGTGCCAGCACCGGGACGGCCTATGGCTACAACTTC.

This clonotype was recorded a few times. The CDR3 DNA follows: TGCAGCGTTGAAGATAGGGATAGCGGGAGCTATATCTACAATGAGCAGTTCTTC. Its translation: CSVEDRDSGSYIYNEQFF. V usage is TRBV29-1 and J usage is TRBJ2-1, with 9 bases matching TRBD2. The CDR3 is made up of 18 amino acids. Losses at the gene ends were 0 bases for V and 3 bases for J; bases not matched to a gene: 12. Germline assignment: CDR1 SQVTM and CDR2 ANQGSEA.

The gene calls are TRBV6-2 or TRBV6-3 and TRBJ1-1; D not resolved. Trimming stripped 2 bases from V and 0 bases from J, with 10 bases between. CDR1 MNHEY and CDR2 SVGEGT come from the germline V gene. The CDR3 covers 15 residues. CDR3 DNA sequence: TGTGCCAGCAGTTACATGCCGGGGATGAACACTGAAGCTTTCTTT. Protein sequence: CASSYMPGMNTEAFF.

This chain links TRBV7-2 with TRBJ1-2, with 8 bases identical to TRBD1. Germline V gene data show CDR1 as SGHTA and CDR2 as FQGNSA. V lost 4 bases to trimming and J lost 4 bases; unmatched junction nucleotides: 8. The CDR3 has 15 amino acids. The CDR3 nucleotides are TGTGCCAGCAGCTCTTACGGACAGGGTACCTATGGCTACACCTTC. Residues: CASSSYGQGTYGYTF.

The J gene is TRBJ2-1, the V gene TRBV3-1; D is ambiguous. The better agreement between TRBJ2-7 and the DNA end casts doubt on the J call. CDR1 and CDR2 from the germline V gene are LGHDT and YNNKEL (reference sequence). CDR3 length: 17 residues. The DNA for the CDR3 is TGTGCCAGCAGCCAAGCATTCTACCCAAGGCCCTACAATGAGCAGTACTTC. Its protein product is CASSQAFYPRPYNEQYF.

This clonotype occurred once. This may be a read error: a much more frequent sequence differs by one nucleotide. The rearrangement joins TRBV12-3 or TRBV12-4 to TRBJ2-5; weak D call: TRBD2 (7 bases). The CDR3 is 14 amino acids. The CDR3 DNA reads TGTGCCAGCAGTAGGGGGGGGAACCAAGAGACCCGGTACTTC. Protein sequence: CASSRGGNQETRYF.

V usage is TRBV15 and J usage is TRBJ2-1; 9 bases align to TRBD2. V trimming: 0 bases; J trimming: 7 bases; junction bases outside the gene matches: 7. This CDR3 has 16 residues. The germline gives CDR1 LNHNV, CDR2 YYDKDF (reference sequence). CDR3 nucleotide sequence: TGTGCCACCAGCAGAGATCGAGCGGGAGGTTATAATGAGCAGTTCTTC. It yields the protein CATSRDRAGGYNEQFF.

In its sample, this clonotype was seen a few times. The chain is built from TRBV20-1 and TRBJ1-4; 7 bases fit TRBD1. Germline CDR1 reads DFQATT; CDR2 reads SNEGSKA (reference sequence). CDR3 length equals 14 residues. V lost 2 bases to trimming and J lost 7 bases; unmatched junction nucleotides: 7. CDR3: CSARTGTAIEKLFF. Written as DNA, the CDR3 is TGCAGTGCTAGAACCGGGACAGCCATTGAAAAACTGTTTTTT.

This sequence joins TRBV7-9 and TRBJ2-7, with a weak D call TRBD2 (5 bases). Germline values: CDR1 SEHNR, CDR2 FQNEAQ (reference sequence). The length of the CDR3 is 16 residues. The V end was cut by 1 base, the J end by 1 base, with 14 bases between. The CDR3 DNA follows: TGTGCCAGCAGCTTAGGGGTCAGAGGGCTATCCTACGAGCAGTACTTC. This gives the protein CASSLGVRGLSYEQYF.

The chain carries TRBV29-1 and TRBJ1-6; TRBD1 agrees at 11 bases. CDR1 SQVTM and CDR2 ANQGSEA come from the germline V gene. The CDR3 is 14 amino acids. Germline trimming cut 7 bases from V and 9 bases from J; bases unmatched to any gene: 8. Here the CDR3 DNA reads TGCAGCGCACGGACAGGGGGCATTGGTTCACCCCTCCACTTT. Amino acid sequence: CSARTGGIGSPLHF.

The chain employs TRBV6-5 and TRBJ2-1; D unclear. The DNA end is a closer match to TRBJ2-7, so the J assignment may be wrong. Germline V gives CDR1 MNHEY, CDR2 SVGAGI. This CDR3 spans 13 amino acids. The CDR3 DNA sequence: TGTGCCAGCAGAAGACATGATATCAATGAGCAGTACTTC. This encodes CASRRHDINEQYF.

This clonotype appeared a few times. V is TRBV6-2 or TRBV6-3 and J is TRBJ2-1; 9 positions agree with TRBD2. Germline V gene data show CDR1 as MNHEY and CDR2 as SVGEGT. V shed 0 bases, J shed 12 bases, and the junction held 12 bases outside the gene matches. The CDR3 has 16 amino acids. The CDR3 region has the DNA TGTGCCAGCAGTTACTCGAGGGCTAGCGGGGCGCAAGGGCAGTTCTTC. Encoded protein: CASSYSRASGAQGQFF.